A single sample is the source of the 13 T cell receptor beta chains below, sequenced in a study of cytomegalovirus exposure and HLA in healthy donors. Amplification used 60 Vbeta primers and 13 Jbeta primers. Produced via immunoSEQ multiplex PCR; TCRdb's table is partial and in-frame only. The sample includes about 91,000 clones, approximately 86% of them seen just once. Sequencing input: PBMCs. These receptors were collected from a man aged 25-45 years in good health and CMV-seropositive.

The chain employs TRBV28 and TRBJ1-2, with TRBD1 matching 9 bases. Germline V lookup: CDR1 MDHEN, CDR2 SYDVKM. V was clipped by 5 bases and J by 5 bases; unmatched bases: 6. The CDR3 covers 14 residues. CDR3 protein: CASSKPGQGYGYTF. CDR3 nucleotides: TGTGCCAGCAGTAAACCGGGACAGGGATATGGCTACACCTTC.

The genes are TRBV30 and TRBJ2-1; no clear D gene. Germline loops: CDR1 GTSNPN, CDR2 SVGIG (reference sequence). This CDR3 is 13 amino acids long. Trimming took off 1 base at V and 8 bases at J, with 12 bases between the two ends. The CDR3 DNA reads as TGTGCCTGGAGTGAGATAACGGCGGATGAGCAGTTCTTC. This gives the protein CAWSEITADEQFF. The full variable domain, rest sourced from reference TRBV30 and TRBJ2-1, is SQTIHQWPATLVQPVGSPLSLECTVEGTSNPNLYWYRQAAGRGLQLLFYSVGIGQISSEVPQNLSASRPQDRQFILSSKKLLLSDSGFYLCAWSEITADEQFFGPGTRLTVL.

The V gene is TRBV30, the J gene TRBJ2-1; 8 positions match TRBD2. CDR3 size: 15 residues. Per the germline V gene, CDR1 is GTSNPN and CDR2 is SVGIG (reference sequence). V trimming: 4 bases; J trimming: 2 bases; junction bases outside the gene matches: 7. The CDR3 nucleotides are TGTGCCTGGAAGGGGGTTAGCGGGGCCTACAATGAGCAGTTCTTC. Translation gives CAWKGVSGAYNEQFF.

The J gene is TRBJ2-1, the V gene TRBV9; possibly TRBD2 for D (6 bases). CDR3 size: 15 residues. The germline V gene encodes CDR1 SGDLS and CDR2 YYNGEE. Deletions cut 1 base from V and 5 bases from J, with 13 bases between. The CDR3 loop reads CASSVQGEVHNEQFF. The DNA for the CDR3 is TGTGCCAGCAGCGTACAAGGGGAGGTCCACAATGAGCAGTTCTTC.

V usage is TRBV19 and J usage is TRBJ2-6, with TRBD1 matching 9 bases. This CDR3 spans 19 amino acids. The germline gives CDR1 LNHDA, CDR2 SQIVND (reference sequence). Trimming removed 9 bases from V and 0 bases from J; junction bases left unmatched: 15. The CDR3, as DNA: TGTGCCAGCTGCTGGGGGCCCGGGACAGGGTCCTCTGGGGCCAACGTCCTGACTTTC. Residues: CASCWGPGTGSSGANVLTF.

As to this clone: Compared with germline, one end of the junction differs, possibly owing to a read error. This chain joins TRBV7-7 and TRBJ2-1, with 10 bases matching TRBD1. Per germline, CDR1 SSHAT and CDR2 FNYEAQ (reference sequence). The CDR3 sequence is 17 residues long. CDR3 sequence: CASSLGSGQGPYNEQFF. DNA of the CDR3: TGTGCTAGCAGCTTAGGATCGGGACAGGGGCCCTACAATGAGCAGTTCTTC.

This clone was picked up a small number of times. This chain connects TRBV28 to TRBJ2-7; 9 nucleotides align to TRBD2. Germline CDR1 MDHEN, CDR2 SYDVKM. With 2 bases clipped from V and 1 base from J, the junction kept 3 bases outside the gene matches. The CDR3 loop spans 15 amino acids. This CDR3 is CASSLAGGGSYEQYF. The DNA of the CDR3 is TGTGCCAGCAGTTTAGCGGGAGGGGGATCCTACGAGCAGTACTTC.

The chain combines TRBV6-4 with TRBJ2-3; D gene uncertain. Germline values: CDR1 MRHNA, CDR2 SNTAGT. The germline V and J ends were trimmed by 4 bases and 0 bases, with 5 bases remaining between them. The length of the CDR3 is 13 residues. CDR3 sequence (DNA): TGTGCCAGCAGTGTACAGAGCACAGATACGCAGTATTTT. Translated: CASSVQSTDTQYF.

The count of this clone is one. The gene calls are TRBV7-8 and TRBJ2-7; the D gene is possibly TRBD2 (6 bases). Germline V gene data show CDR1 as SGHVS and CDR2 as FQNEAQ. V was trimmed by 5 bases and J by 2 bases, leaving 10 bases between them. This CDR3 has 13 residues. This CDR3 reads CASSPRLAYEQYF. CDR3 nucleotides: TGTGCCAGCAGCCCTAGACTAGCCTACGAGCAGTACTTC.

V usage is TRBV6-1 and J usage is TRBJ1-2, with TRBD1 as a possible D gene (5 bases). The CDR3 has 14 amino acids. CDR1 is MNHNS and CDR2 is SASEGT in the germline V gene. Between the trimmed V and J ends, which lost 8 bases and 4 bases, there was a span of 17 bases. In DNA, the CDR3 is TGTGCCAGCTTCTTCAGCAGCGGGACCTATGGCTACACCTTC. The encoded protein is CASFFSSGTYGYTF.

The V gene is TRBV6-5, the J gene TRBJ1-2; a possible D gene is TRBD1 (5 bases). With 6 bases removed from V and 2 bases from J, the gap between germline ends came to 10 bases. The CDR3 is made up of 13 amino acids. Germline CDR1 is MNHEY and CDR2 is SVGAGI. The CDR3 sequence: CASSKTANYGYTF. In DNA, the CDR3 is TGTGCCAGCAGCAAGACAGCGAACTATGGCTACACCTTC.

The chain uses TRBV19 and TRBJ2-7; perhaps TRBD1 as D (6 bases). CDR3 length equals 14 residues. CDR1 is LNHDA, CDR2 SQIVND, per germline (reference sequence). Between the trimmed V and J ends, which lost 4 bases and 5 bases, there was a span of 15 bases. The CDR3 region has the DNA TGTGCCAGTAGTACAGGGGTCCTGGGGCACGAGCAGTACTTC. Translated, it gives CASSTGVLGHEQYF.

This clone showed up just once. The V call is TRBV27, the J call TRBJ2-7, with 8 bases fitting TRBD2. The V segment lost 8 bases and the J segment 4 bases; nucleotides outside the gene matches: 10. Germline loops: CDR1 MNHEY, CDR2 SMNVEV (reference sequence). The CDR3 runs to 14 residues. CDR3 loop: CASQAAGGGYEQYF. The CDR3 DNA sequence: TGTGCCAGCCAAGCGGCGGGAGGTGGGTACGAGCAGTACTTC.